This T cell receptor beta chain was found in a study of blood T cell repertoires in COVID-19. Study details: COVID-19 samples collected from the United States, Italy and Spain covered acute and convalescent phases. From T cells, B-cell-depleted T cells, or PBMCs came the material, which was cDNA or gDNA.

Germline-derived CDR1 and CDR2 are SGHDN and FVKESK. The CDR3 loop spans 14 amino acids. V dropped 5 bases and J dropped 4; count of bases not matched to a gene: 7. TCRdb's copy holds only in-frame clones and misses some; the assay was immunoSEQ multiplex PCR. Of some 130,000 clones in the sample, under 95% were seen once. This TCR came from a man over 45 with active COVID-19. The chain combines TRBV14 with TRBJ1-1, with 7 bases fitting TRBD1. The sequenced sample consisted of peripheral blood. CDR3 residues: CASSAQGFSTEAFF. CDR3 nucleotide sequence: TGTGCCAGCAGCGCACAGGGGTTCAGCACTGAAGCTTTCTTT.